This T cell receptor beta chain was obtained from a study of cytomegalovirus exposure and HLA in healthy donors. Deletions cut 4 bases from V and 5 bases from J, with 8 bases between. Germline V gene sequence: CDR1 SGDLS, CDR2 YYNGEE. The CDR3 consists of 12 residues. Study results and limitations: Whilst most TCR sequences proved rare, a subset of public TCRs occurred across many donors. Compared with the approximately 670-donor mean, an Asian-associated ancestry cluster reportedly had fewer N-insertions, according to a later analysis. When analyzed later, the rates of TCR association showed variation by HLA locus, with DRB1 the most and HLA-C the fewest.

Researchers ran the PCR with 60 Vbeta and 13 Jbeta primers. Study processing details: A follow-up analysis tallied tens of millions of unique TCR beta chains, about 11 million shared. The repertoire was sequenced with immunoSEQ multiplex PCR; TCRdb's copy has only in-frame clones and lacks some. V and J calls and clone size are copied from that table; D and trimming were computed from the DNA. Among about 240,000 clones listed, over 75% were seen once. This clone was recorded once. The antigen remains undetermined. This chain joins TRBV9 and TRBJ2-3; D perhaps matches TRBD1 (5 bases). The material sequenced was PBMCs. The sequence came from a boy aged 5 to 17 in good health and CMV-seronegative. The CDR3 DNA reads TGTGCCAGCAGCCCCCAGGGAGATACGCAGTATTTT. It translates to CASSPQGDTQYF.